Shown below are 7 T cell receptor beta chains from a single sample sequenced in a study of shared clonotypes between healthy human individuals. Some clones are missing from TCRdb's copy, which holds only in-frame ones; the method was immunoSEQ multiplex PCR. The table includes a few million clones, roughly 93% detected once. Material for sequencing was naive CD4+ T cells from PBMCs. Subset in this sample: CD45RA+ positively selected. These receptors all stem from a young man in good health. Some clones in this sample may be carry-over from other donors' samples.

The chain combines TRBV27 with TRBJ1-5; tentative D call: TRBD1 (5 bases). Germline lookup yields CDR1 MNHEY and CDR2 SMNVEV (reference sequence). The CDR3 totals 20 residues. V gave up 0 bases and J gave up 1 base, with 22 bases separating them. The CDR3 bases are TGTGCCAGCAGTTTATCGTTCACCCTCCGGGACGGTGTGAGCAATCAGCCCCAGCATTTT. It specifies CASSLSFTLRDGVSNQPQHF.

V is TRBV4-1 and J is TRBJ2-7; D is possibly TRBD1 (5 bases). The germline V and J ends were trimmed by 3 bases and 7 bases, with 19 bases remaining between them. The germline CDR1 and CDR2 sequences are MGHRA and YSYEKL. CDR3 length equals 15 residues. Written as DNA, the CDR3 is TGCGCCAGCAGCCATCTCCCGCCAGGGAAGAGGGAGCAGTACTTC. The encoded protein is CASSHLPPGKREQYF.

The chain recombines TRBV10-3 with TRBJ1-4; D is unclear. Trimming took 0 bases from V and 5 from J, leaving 10 bases between them. The CDR3 is 15 residues long. Germline lookup yields CDR1 ENHRY and CDR2 SYGVKD. For the CDR3, the DNA is TGTGCCATCAGTGAGTCGCAGATTAACAATGAAAAACTGTTTTTT. Translation: CAISESQINNEKLFF.

V and J are TRBV5-4 and TRBJ2-5; TRBD1 is a possible D gene (7 bases). V was clipped by 0 bases and J by 3 bases, with 12 bases between them. Germline V gene data show CDR1 as SGHNT and CDR2 as YYREEE (reference sequence). This CDR3 is built from 15 residues. Here the CDR3 reads CASSLDGRGEETQYF. DNA for the CDR3: TGTGCCAGCAGCTTGGACGGCAGGGGGGAAGAGACCCAGTACTTC.

The rearrangement links TRBV5-1 to TRBJ2-1, with 14 positions matching TRBD2. CDR1 is SGHRS and CDR2 is YFSETQ in the germline V gene. The CDR3 is made up of 15 amino acids. V trimming: 7 bases; J trimming: 8 bases; junction bases outside the gene matches: 8. The CDR3, as DNA: TGCGCCAGCCACGATGGGACTAGCGGGAGTGATGAGCAGTTCTTC. This sequence encodes CASHDGTSGSDEQFF.

The chain combines TRBV13 with TRBJ2-7; 9 bases line up with TRBD1. V lost 6 bases, J lost 1 base, and 22 bases stayed unmatched. Germline V gives CDR1 PRHDT, CDR2 FYEKMQ (reference sequence). The CDR3 loop spans 20 amino acids. The chain's CDR3 is CASSLSWRDRVRAASYEQYF. For the CDR3, the DNA is TGTGCCAGCAGTCTCTCCTGGCGGGACAGGGTTCGAGCGGCGTCCTACGAGCAGTACTTC. Supplemented by reference TRBV13 and TRBJ2-7, the full variable domain reads AAGVIQSPRHLIKEKRETATLKCYPIPRHDTVYWYQQGPGQDPQFLISFYEKMQSDKGSIPDRFSAQQFSDYHSELNMSSLELGDSALYFCASSLSWRDRVRAASYEQYFGPGTRLTVT.

The chain has TRBV5-1 and TRBJ2-1, with 8 bases fitting TRBD2. The ends lost 2 bases at V and 1 base at J; junction bases unmatched: 5. Germline lookup yields CDR1 SGHRS and CDR2 YFSETQ. The CDR3 has 16 amino acids. The CDR3 region is CASSFDAGGSYNEQFF. The CDR3 DNA reads TGCGCCAGCAGCTTTGATGCGGGAGGTTCCTACAATGAGCAGTTCTTC.